These 10 T cell receptor beta chains share one sample of origin, sequenced in a study of human T cells and chemical hapten exposure. TCRdb independently ran MiXCR on the RACE reads; one entry per CDR3 protein. The top ten hold more than 13% of the sample, which has about 51,000 distinct CDR3 sequences, 9.4% seen once. As for time point: pre-sensitization, week 0. Treatment given: therapeutic diphenylcyclopropenone sensitization with weekly scalp DPC. This sample comprised whole blood, obtained in connection with sensitization to the hapten diphenylcyclopropenone (DPC). The receptors come from a woman in her thirties or forties with alopecia areata. Some clones in this sample may be carry-over from other donors' samples.

This clonotype has ten or more counts. This chain links TRBV3-1 with TRBJ2-1, with D perhaps given as TRBD1 or TRBD2 (6 bases each). Trimming removed 4 bases at V and 8 bases at J, with 18 bases between. The CDR3 length is 15 residues. The germline V gene encodes CDR1 LGHDT and CDR2 YNNKEL (reference sequence). Here the CDR3 DNA reads TGTGCCAGCAGCCGATTTCCCGGGGGCGGGGATGAGCAGTTCTTC. Translated: CASSRFPGGGDEQFF.

The V gene is TRBV28, the J gene TRBJ2-1; D possibly corresponds to TRBD2 (7 bases). V dropped 0 bases and J dropped 8 bases, with 17 bases sitting between them. Germline V gene data show CDR1 as MDHEN and CDR2 as SYDVKM. CDR3 length equals 16 residues. The CDR3 spells CASSLWRGGGWDEQFF. The DNA for the CDR3 is TGTGCCAGCAGTTTATGGAGGGGGGGCGGCTGGGATGAGCAGTTCTTC.

This chain links TRBV6-5 with TRBJ1-5; D unclear. CDR1 MNHEY and CDR2 SVGAGI come from the germline V gene. V lost 0 bases and J 3 bases, leaving 6 bases between the germline ends. This CDR3 is built from 14 residues. The CDR3 loop reads CASSYSGSNQPQHF. CDR3 in DNA: TGTGCCAGCAGTTACTCGGGGTCCAATCAGCCCCAGCATTTT.

At least ten counts were recorded for this clonotype. The chain has TRBV2 and TRBJ2-7; D may be TRBD1 (6 bases). Germline V CDR1 and CDR2: SNHLY, FYNNEI. V was shortened by 8 bases and J by 3 bases, with 14 bases between the two germline ends. The CDR3 covers 13 residues. For the CDR3, the DNA is TGTGCCAGCGGGGACACCCCGGGCTACGAGCAGTACTTC. Protein sequence: CASGDTPGYEQYF. Combining the CDR3 with reference TRBV2 and TRBJ2-7 gives the whole variable domain EPEVTQTPSHQVTQMGQEVILRCVPISNHLYFYWYRQILGQKVEFLVSFYNNEISEKSEIFDDQFSVERPDGSNFTLKIRSTKLEDSAMYFCASGDTPGYEQYFGPGTRLTVT.

This sequence joins TRBV30 and TRBJ2-5; no reliable D call. Trimming removed 0 bases at V and 2 bases at J, with 4 bases between. The CDR3 consists of 12 residues. Germline CDR1 is GTSNPN and CDR2 is SVGIG (reference sequence). CDR3 protein: CAWSVSQETQYF. The CDR3 DNA sequence: TGTGCCTGGAGTGTTAGTCAAGAGACCCAGTACTTC.

The table lists this clonotype with a few counts. The chain is built from TRBV12-3 or TRBV12-4 and TRBJ2-2; 11 bases map to TRBD2. The CDR3 extends over 15 amino acids. V lost 6 bases to trimming and J lost 6 bases; unmatched junction nucleotides: 6. CDR3 region: CASRWTSGRAGELFF. In nucleotides, the CDR3 is TGTGCCAGCAGATGGACTAGCGGGCGGGCCGGGGAGCTGTTTTTT.

This clonotype has at least ten counts. The chain is built from TRBV28 and TRBJ1-2; maybe TRBD1 (5 bases). CDR3 length: 16 amino acids. Germline V gene lookup returns CDR1 MDHEN and CDR2 SYDVKM. The V and J ends lost 3 bases and 0 bases respectively, with 14 bases between them. The CDR3 DNA follows: TGTGCCAGCAGTTTCCCCGTTGGGGCCCCTAACTATGGCTACACCTTC. It translates to CASSFPVGAPNYGYTF.

The table lists this clonotype with many counts. V is TRBV5-4 and J is TRBJ1-6; D ambiguous. The CDR3 loop spans 14 amino acids. Germline V gene lookup returns CDR1 SGHNT and CDR2 YYREEE (reference sequence). The germline V and J ends were trimmed by 1 base and 6 bases, with 8 bases remaining between them. CDR3 coding DNA: TGTGCCAGCAGCTTGTCGGGAATTAATTCACCCCTCCACTTT. This codes for CASSLSGINSPLHF.

This clonotype has at least ten counts. The gene calls are TRBV6-6 and TRBJ1-2, with TRBD1 as a possible D gene (6 bases). Germline V gives CDR1 MNHNY, CDR2 SVGAGI (reference sequence). The ends were cut back, 6 bases at V and 6 bases at J, with 17 bases in the middle. The CDR3 spans 14 residues. DNA of the CDR3: TGTGCCAGCAGCCGGGGAGGGAGGGGGGATGGCTACACCTTC. The encoded protein is CASSRGGRGDGYTF.

This clonotype was detected many times. The V and J genes are TRBV5-1 and TRBJ2-1; unclear D gene. V shed 0 bases and J shed 2 bases, with 12 bases lying between them. Germline-derived CDR1 and CDR2 are SGHRS and YFSETQ. The CDR3 totals 16 residues. The CDR3 is CASSLALLGAYNEQFF. CDR3 nucleotide sequence: TGCGCCAGCAGCTTGGCCCTATTGGGTGCCTACAATGAGCAGTTCTTC.